These 26 T cell receptor beta chains were sequenced from one sample in a study of cytomegalovirus exposure and HLA in healthy donors. Use of 60 Vbeta and 13 Jbeta primers characterized the PCR. The data were produced by immunoSEQ multiplex PCR, yet TCRdb's version contains in-frame clones alone and is incomplete. The table lists 100,000 to 120,000 clones, over 80% of them singletons. The sequenced material came from PBMCs. These receptors originate from a man younger than 35 in good health and CMV-seronegative.

The V and J genes are TRBV4-1 and TRBJ2-3; D not certain. The CDR3 totals 14 residues. V was clipped by 4 bases and J by 0 bases, with 8 bases between them. The germline CDR1 and CDR2 sequences are MGHRA and YSYEKL. CDR3 protein: CASSRSPSTDTQYF. The CDR3 bases are TGCGCCAGCAGCCGGAGCCCTAGCACAGATACGCAGTATTTT.

The chain uses TRBV10-3 and TRBJ2-7; 7 bases are shared with TRBD1. The J segment lost 2 bases and the V segment lost 10 bases, leaving 5 bases of the junction unmatched. The CDR3 extends over 12 amino acids. CDR1 is ENHRY and CDR2 is SYGVKD in the germline V gene. The CDR3 here is CATHTGAYEQYF. The CDR3 nucleotides are TGTGCCACCCACACAGGGGCCTACGAGCAGTACTTC.

The chain recombines TRBV6-6 with TRBJ2-7; 7 nucleotides align to TRBD1. The CDR3 totals 15 residues. In germline, CDR1 is MNHNY, CDR2 SVGAGI (reference sequence). V was pared by 5 bases and J by 5 bases, with 12 bases of the junction left unmatched. DNA of the CDR3: TGTGCCAGCAGTGCTCTGGGGACAGCTAACGACGAGCAGTACTTC. It specifies CASSALGTANDEQYF.

In DNA form, the CDR3 reads TGTGCCAGCAGTTTCGGGGGGCCCTCCTACGAGCAGTACTTC. This codes for CASSFGGPSYEQYF. The V and J genes are TRBV27 and TRBJ2-7; TRBD2 might be the D (7 bases). The CDR3 covers 14 residues. Trimming took off 3 bases at V and 0 bases at J, with 9 bases between the two ends. Per germline, CDR1 MNHEY and CDR2 SMNVEV (reference sequence).

V is TRBV30 and J is TRBJ2-5; TRBD2 agrees at 12 bases. With V trimmed by 4 bases and J by 5 bases, 8 bases remained unmatched. CDR3 length equals 15 residues. The germline gives CDR1 GTSNPN, CDR2 SVGIG (reference sequence). Here the CDR3 reads CAWTLLGTSGETQYF. CDR3 sequence (DNA): TGTGCCTGGACTCTGCTCGGGACTAGCGGGGAGACCCAGTACTTC.

This clone was recorded once. The V and J genes are TRBV10-3 and TRBJ1-5; no definite D call. Germline CDR1 reads ENHRY; CDR2 reads SYGVKD. The CDR3 is made up of 17 amino acids. V was clipped by 3 bases and J by 2 bases, with 17 bases between them. The CDR3 loop is CAISDRGAWRGNQPQHF. The CDR3 DNA sequence: TGTGCCATCAGTGACCGGGGTGCCTGGAGGGGCAATCAGCCCCAGCATTTT.

This sequence joins TRBV7-9 and TRBJ1-2, with D possibly TRBD1 on 5 matching bases. V was cut by 2 bases and J by 4 bases, with 11 bases left in between. The CDR3 extends over 14 amino acids. From germline, CDR1 is SEHNR and CDR2 FQNEAQ (reference sequence). This CDR3 is CASSLWQGSYGYTF. The CDR3 coding sequence is TGTGCCAGCAGCTTATGGCAGGGTTCCTATGGCTACACCTTC.

The V call is TRBV4-1, the J call TRBJ2-7; TRBD2 aligns across 11 bases. This CDR3 has 16 amino acids. Per germline, CDR1 MGHRA and CDR2 YSYEKL. V trimming: 3 bases; J trimming: 3 bases; junction bases outside the gene matches: 7. CDR3 sequence: CASSHMPGTSGYEQYF. CDR3 bases: TGCGCCAGCAGCCACATGCCGGGGACTAGCGGCTACGAGCAGTACTTC.

This sequence joins TRBV28 and TRBJ1-6, with D tentatively TRBD1 (5 bases). With 4 bases removed from V and 7 bases from J, the gap between germline ends came to 11 bases. This CDR3 comprises 14 residues. Looked up from germline, CDR1 is MDHEN and CDR2 is SYDVKM. The CDR3 nucleotides are TGTGCCAGCAGTTGGGGACTGCTGAATTCACCCCTCCACTTT. It yields the protein CASSWGLLNSPLHF.

This rearrangement joins TRBV19 to TRBJ2-1; TRBD2 aligns across 9 bases. The germline V gene has CDR1 LNHDA and CDR2 SQIVND (reference sequence). With 4 bases clipped from V and 3 bases from J, the junction kept 10 bases outside the gene matches. The CDR3 extends over 17 amino acids. Written as DNA, the CDR3 is TGTGCCAGTAGTACGAACGTAGCGGGGGTCCACTACAATGAGCAGTTCTTC. Protein: CASSTNVAGVHYNEQFF.

The J gene is TRBJ1-5, the V gene TRBV4-3; no clear D gene. Trimming took 9 bases from V and 5 from J, leaving 14 bases between them. Germline CDR1 LGHNA, CDR2 YSLEER. The CDR3 is made up of 13 amino acids. DNA of the CDR3: TGCGCCAGTTCCGAGTCTGTCCATCAGCCCCAGCATTTT. It encodes CASSESVHQPQHF.

The J gene is TRBJ2-5, the V gene TRBV28, with TRBD1 matching 10 bases. The better agreement between TRBJ2-7 and the DNA end casts doubt on the J call. Germline V gene lookup returns CDR1 MDHEN and CDR2 SYDVKM. This CDR3 contains 15 residues. As DNA, the CDR3 is TGTGCCAGCAGGCCCGGACAGGGGGGGTCATACGAGCAGTACTTC. Its protein is CASRPGQGGSYEQYF.

V is TRBV5-1 and J is TRBJ1-1; D call uncertain. V was cut by 0 bases and J by 1 base, with 10 bases left in between. CDR1 is SGHRS and CDR2 is YFSETQ in the germline V gene. The CDR3 sequence is 15 residues long. CDR3 amino acids: CASSLVSPGNTEAFF. DNA for the CDR3: TGCGCCAGCAGCTTGGTTTCTCCGGGGAACACTGAAGCTTTCTTT.

The rearrangement uses TRBV7-2 and TRBJ1-1; tentatively, D is TRBD1 (5 bases). This CDR3 is built from 13 residues. V was cut by 5 bases and J by 7 bases, with 14 bases left in between. The germline gives CDR1 SGHTA, CDR2 FQGNSA. The DNA of the CDR3 is TGTGCCAGCAGCCCCGGACACCTATTTGAAGCTTTCTTT. Translated: CASSPGHLFEAFF.

This chain links TRBV27 with TRBJ2-2, with D hard to call. Germline V lookup: CDR1 MNHEY, CDR2 SMNVEV (reference sequence). This CDR3 region has 14 residues. V gave up 2 bases and J gave up 0 bases, with 4 bases separating them. The CDR3 sequence: CASSLPANTGELFF. The CDR3 nucleotides are TGTGCCAGCAGTTTACCAGCGAACACCGGGGAGCTGTTTTTT.

The chain has TRBV7-2 and TRBJ2-2; D is ambiguous. Germline lookup yields CDR1 SGHTA and CDR2 FQGNSA. This CDR3 spans 12 amino acids. Trimming removed 1 base from V and 8 bases from J, with 5 bases in between. The CDR3 is CASSLDWGELFF. CDR3 nucleotide sequence: TGTGCCAGCAGCTTAGACTGGGGGGAGCTGTTTTTT.

The chain links TRBV6-5 to TRBJ1-5; D is possibly TRBD1 (5 bases). The CDR3 contains 13 residues. CDR1 and CDR2 from the germline V gene are MNHEY and SVGAGI. The V end was cut by 6 bases, the J end by 2 bases, with 8 bases between. CDR3 sequence reads: CASRGQGNQPQHF. The CDR3 bases are TGTGCCAGCAGGGGGCAAGGCAATCAGCCCCAGCATTTT.

The genes are TRBV29-1 and TRBJ1-6; no definite D call. The CDR3 is 17 amino acids. Germline lookup yields CDR1 SQVTM and CDR2 ANQGSEA. Trimming pared 6 bases from V and 2 bases from J, leaving 20 bases between. CDR3 sequence: CSVPPTPRGTYNSPLHF. CDR3 nucleotides: TGCAGCGTCCCTCCGACTCCCCGAGGCACCTATAATTCACCCCTCCACTTT.

On this clone: The same CDR3 arises from other DNA sequences in this sample as well. The V and J genes are TRBV19 and TRBJ2-7; D is perhaps TRBD1 (5 bases). The CDR3 spans 13 residues. Trimming took 3 bases from V and 1 from J, leaving 7 bases between them. Germline CDR1 LNHDA, CDR2 SQIVND (reference sequence). The chain's CDR3 is CASSIQGSYEQYF. CDR3 nucleotides: TGTGCCAGTAGTATCCAGGGTTCCTACGAGCAGTACTTC.

This clone was seen only a few times. The chain recombines TRBV4-1 with TRBJ2-1; TRBD2 matches at 11 bases. Germline CDR1 is MGHRA and CDR2 is YSYEKL. The CDR3 contains 13 residues. V shed 1 base, J shed 14 bases, and the junction held 4 bases outside the gene matches. Here the CDR3 reads CASSQGLAGLEFF. The CDR3 bases are TGCGCCAGCAGCCAAGGACTAGCGGGGCTTGAGTTCTTC.

This sequence joins TRBV6-4 and TRBJ1-5; D is perhaps TRBD1 (5 bases). The CDR3 sequence is 13 residues long. The germline CDR1 and CDR2 sequences are MRHNA and SNTAGT. Trimming removed 5 bases at V and 5 bases at J, with 10 bases between. The CDR3 sequence: CASSKTRDQPQHF. CDR3 nucleotide sequence: TGTGCCAGCAGTAAGACCAGGGATCAGCCCCAGCATTTT.

V gene TRBV7-3 combines with J gene TRBJ2-1, with D hard to call. Trimming took off 0 bases at V and 0 bases at J, with 6 bases between the two ends. The CDR3 is made up of 15 amino acids. CDR1 SGHTA and CDR2 FQGTGA come from the germline V gene. DNA of the CDR3: TGTGCCAGCAGCTTAACAAAGAGCTCCTACAATGAGCAGTTCTTC. Amino acids: CASSLTKSSYNEQFF.

Points on this clone: A read error is likely here: a far larger clone is one base away. The chain has TRBV2 and TRBJ1-1; maybe TRBD1 (5 bases). This CDR3 comprises 14 residues. V lost 8 bases and J lost 3, with 16 bases in between. Germline V gives CDR1 SNHLY, CDR2 FYNNEI. CDR3 sequence reads: CASGLDTRYTEAFF. For the CDR3, the DNA is TGTGCCAGCGGATTGGACACTCGGTACACTGAAGCTTTCTTT. Based on the CDR3 plus reference TRBV2 and TRBJ1-1, the full variable domain is EPEVTQTPSHQVTQMGQEVILRCVPISNHLYFYWYRQILGQKVEFLVSFYNNEISEKSEIFDDQFSVERPDGSNFTLKIRSTKLEDSAMYFCASGLDTRYTEAFFGQGTRLTVV.

CDR3 nucleotide sequence: TGTGCCAGCAGCTTAGTCGACAGGGGGGTCACTGAAGCTTTCTTT. Translated, it gives CASSLVDRGVTEAFF. The rearrangement links TRBV7-8 to TRBJ1-1; 9 bases fit TRBD1. Germline assignment: CDR1 SGHVS and CDR2 FQNEAQ. The junction had 4 bases not matched to a gene; V was cut back by 1 base and J by 4 bases. This CDR3 contains 15 residues.

The genes are TRBV19 and TRBJ2-1; the match to TRBD1 covers 9 bases. This CDR3 spans 18 amino acids. The J segment lost 3 bases and the V segment lost 7 bases, leaving 16 bases of the junction unmatched. Germline loops: CDR1 LNHDA, CDR2 SQIVND (reference sequence). CDR3 loop: CASNLQGAGGNYYNEQFF. In nucleotides, the CDR3 is TGTGCCAGTAATTTACAGGGGGCCGGCGGGAATTACTACAATGAGCAGTTCTTC.

The J gene is TRBJ2-1, the V gene TRBV19, with TRBD2 matching over 7 bases. The CDR3 consists of 16 residues. V was clipped by 4 bases and J by 0 bases; unmatched bases: 6. Germline loops: CDR1 LNHDA, CDR2 SQIVND (reference sequence). DNA of the CDR3: TGTGCCAGTAGTAGGAGACTAGCAGACTCCTACAATGAGCAGTTCTTC. Translated: CASSRRLADSYNEQFF.